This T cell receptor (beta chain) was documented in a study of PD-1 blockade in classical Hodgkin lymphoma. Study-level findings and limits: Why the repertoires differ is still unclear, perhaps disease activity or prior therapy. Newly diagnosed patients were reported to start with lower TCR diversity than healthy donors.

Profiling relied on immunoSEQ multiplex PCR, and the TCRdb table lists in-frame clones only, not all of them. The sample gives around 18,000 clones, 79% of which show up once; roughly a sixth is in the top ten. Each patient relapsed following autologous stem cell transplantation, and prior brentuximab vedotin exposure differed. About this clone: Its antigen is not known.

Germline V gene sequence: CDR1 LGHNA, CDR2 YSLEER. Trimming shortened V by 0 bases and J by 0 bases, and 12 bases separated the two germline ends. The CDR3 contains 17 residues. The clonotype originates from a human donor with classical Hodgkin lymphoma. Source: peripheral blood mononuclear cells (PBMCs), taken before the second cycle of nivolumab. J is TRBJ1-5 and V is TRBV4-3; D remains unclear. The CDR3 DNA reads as TGCGCCAGCAGCCAAGATCCCCCGACGTATAGCAATCAGCCCCAGCATTTT. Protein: CASSQDPPTYSNQPQHF.